The 13 T cell receptor beta chains presented below share a single source sample, sequenced in a study of cytomegalovirus exposure and HLA in healthy donors. PCR amplification relied on 60 Vbeta primers (plus 13 Jbeta primers). Clones were read by immunoSEQ multiplex PCR, and TCRdb kept only the in-frame ones, dropping some. The sample yields roughly 200,000 clones, 70% to 85% seen once. The sequencing sample was made of PBMCs. The receptors originated from a woman between 25 and 40 years old in good health and CMV-seropositive.

As to this clone: This CDR3 is also generated by other DNA sequences in the sample. The V call is TRBV6-5, the J call TRBJ2-1; 8 bases align to TRBD1. The CDR3 is 15 amino acids. Germline CDR1 and CDR2: MNHEY and SVGAGI. J gave up 3 bases and V 0 bases, and 1 base lay outside the gene matches. CDR3 amino acids: CASSYSGQGYNEQFF. The CDR3 DNA reads TGTGCCAGCAGTTACTCCGGACAGGGCTACAATGAGCAGTTCTTC.

The chain couples TRBV27 to TRBJ1-2; maybe TRBD1 (6 bases). The germline gives CDR1 MNHEY, CDR2 SMNVEV (reference sequence). The V gene lost 5 bases and the J gene lost 4 bases, with 20 bases spanning the gap. The CDR3 spans 16 residues. This chain's CDR3 is CASSEAGAGRFYGYTF. Here the CDR3 DNA reads TGTGCCAGCAGTGAGGCAGGGGCGGGCCGCTTCTATGGCTACACCTTC.

The chain joins TRBV11-3 to TRBJ2-1, with D uncertain. CDR1 SGHNT and CDR2 YENEEA come from the germline V gene. With 5 bases removed from V and 4 bases from J, the gap between germline ends came to 12 bases. The CDR3 covers 14 residues. In DNA form, the CDR3 reads TGTGCCAGCAGCCCTTCTCGACTTTACAATGAGCAGTTCTTC. The encoded protein is CASSPSRLYNEQFF.

V and J are TRBV7-2 and TRBJ2-7, with TRBD1 as a possible D gene (5 bases). Germline CDR1 reads SGHTA; CDR2 reads FQGNSA. CDR3 length: 12 amino acids. Trimming removed 4 bases from V and 2 bases from J, with 6 bases in between. The CDR3 protein is CASSWTTYEQYF. For the CDR3, the DNA is TGTGCCAGCAGCTGGACAACCTACGAGCAGTACTTC. Complete variable domain (other parts from reference TRBV7-2 and TRBJ2-7): GAGVSQSPSNKVTEKGKDVELRCDPISGHTALYWYRQSLGQGLEFLIYFQGNSAPDKSGLPSDRFSAERTGGSVSTLTIQRTQQEDSAVYLCASSWTTYEQYFGPGTRLTVT.

In its sample, this clone was seen a few times. This specimen includes other DNA sequences encoding the same CDR3. The chain joins TRBV19 to TRBJ2-1; TRBD2 matches 9 bases. Germline CDR1 is LNHDA and CDR2 is SQIVND (reference sequence). CDR3 length: 15 residues. Germline trimming cut 3 bases from V and 3 bases from J; bases unmatched to any gene: 3. Written as DNA, the CDR3 is TGTGCCAGTAGTATCGCGGGGGGGAGCTACAATGAGCAGTTCTTC. Protein: CASSIAGGSYNEQFF.

This clone has only a few counts. The chain couples TRBV4-2 to TRBJ2-4; 10 bases fit TRBD2. Unmatched junction bases numbered 0, after V lost 1 base and J lost 0 bases. Germline-derived CDR1 and CDR2 are LGHNA and YNFKEQ. The CDR3 sequence is 16 residues long. The CDR3 DNA sequence: TGTGCCAGCAGCCAAGGACTAGCGGGAGCCAAAAACATTCAGTACTTC. Its translation is CASSQGLAGAKNIQYF.

J is TRBJ1-1 and V is TRBV6-5; 8 bases fit TRBD1. Germline V gives CDR1 MNHEY, CDR2 SVGAGI. The CDR3 runs 15 residues. J lost 4 bases, V lost 4 bases, and 8 bases had no gene match. The CDR3: CASSLGTGGSTEAFF. The CDR3 coding sequence is TGTGCCAGCAGTTTGGGAACAGGGGGAAGCACTGAAGCTTTCTTT.

This clone came up a few times. The genes are TRBV6-5 and TRBJ2-7; 7 bases fit TRBD1. CDR1 is MNHEY and CDR2 is SVGAGI in the germline V gene. Unmatched junction bases numbered 7, after V lost 0 bases and J lost 2 bases. The CDR3 totals 16 residues. Written as DNA, the CDR3 is TGTGCCAGCAGTTACTCGCTCGGGGACAGAGCCTACGAGCAGTACTTC. Residues: CASSYSLGDRAYEQYF.

This clone appeared once. The chain employs TRBV6-5 and TRBJ1-2, with a weak D call TRBD1 (5 bases). The germline CDR1 and CDR2 sequences are MNHEY and SVGAGI. V dropped 3 bases and J dropped 10 bases, with 21 bases sitting between them. The CDR3 totals 15 residues. The CDR3 DNA is TGTGCCAGCAGTTATGTTGGTCCCCAGGGTTTCGTCTACACCTTC. Amino acids: CASSYVGPQGFVYTF.

A single count supports this clone. J is TRBJ2-7 and V is TRBV5-5; weak D call: TRBD1 (5 bases). CDR1 is SGHKS and CDR2 is YYEKEE in the germline V gene (reference sequence). CDR3 length: 12 residues. V was shortened by 0 bases and J by 10 bases, with 11 bases between the two germline ends. CDR3 amino acids: CASSLEGVYQYF. The CDR3 nucleotides are TGTGCCAGCAGCTTGGAAGGGGTTTATCAGTACTTC.

V gene TRBV2 combines with J gene TRBJ1-4; 7 nucleotides agree with TRBD1. CDR1 is SNHLY, CDR2 FYNNEI, per germline. V was clipped by 5 bases and J by 5 bases; unmatched bases: 5. The CDR3 is 14 residues long. CDR3 amino acids: CASSRDSGNEKLFF. CDR3 DNA sequence: TGTGCCAGCAGTAGGGACAGTGGAAATGAAAAACTGTTTTTT.

J is TRBJ2-5 and V is TRBV5-6; 8 positions agree with TRBD1. Trimming at V came to 0 bases and at J to 2 bases, leaving 6 bases not matched to a gene. The CDR3 totals 16 residues. The germline V gene encodes CDR1 SGHDT and CDR2 YYEEEE. The CDR3: CASSLGTGLSQETQYF. DNA of the CDR3: TGTGCCAGCAGCTTGGGGACAGGGCTGAGTCAAGAGACCCAGTACTTC.

The chain carries TRBV18 and TRBJ2-3; D is uncertain. The CDR3 consists of 14 residues. From germline, CDR1 is KGHSH and CDR2 LQKENI. V was trimmed by 0 bases and J by 2 bases, leaving 6 bases between them. The CDR3 DNA sequence: TGTGCCAGCTCACCACCTGCTACCACAGATACGCAGTATTTT. It specifies CASSPPATTDTQYF.